Listed below are T cell receptor beta chains from one sample, sequenced in a study of cytomegalovirus exposure and HLA in healthy donors. Some clones are missing from TCRdb's copy, which holds only in-frame ones; the method was immunoSEQ multiplex PCR. Among 75,000 to 100,000 clones listed, approximately 80% were seen once. Material for sequencing was PBMCs. Receptors originate from a man in his sixties in good health and CMV-seropositive. The conserved cysteine and the conserved F or W are not part of the CDR3 here. A D gene is named only where the DNA matches it firmly.

d_call: .
v_call: TRBV25-1
cdr3_length: 11
j_call: TRBJ2-3
cdr3_aa: ASSELGGGTQY

d_call: TRBD1
v_call: TRBV2
cdr3_length: 11
j_call: TRBJ2-5
cdr3_aa: ASSRDSQETQY

d_call: TRBD1
v_call: TRBV10-3
cdr3_length: 10
j_call: TRBJ1-1
cdr3_aa: ASRDRETEAF

d_call: TRBD1
v_call: TRBV29-1
cdr3_length: 11
j_call: TRBJ2-7
cdr3_aa: SVERDRGYEQY

d_call: TRBD1
v_call: TRBV7-9
cdr3_length: 12
j_call: TRBJ2-3
cdr3_aa: ASSQDRAADTQY

d_call: .
v_call: TRBV13
cdr3_length: 9
j_call: TRBJ2-4
cdr3_aa: ASSLKDNQY

d_call: .
v_call: TRBV7-9
cdr3_length: 11
j_call: TRBJ2-7
cdr3_aa: ASSSGSPYEQY

d_call: TRBD1
v_call: TRBV5-3
cdr3_length: 12
j_call: TRBJ1-2
cdr3_aa: ARSRDRAPYGYT

d_call: TRBD1
v_call: TRBV29-1
cdr3_length: 14
j_call: TRBJ2-5
cdr3_aa: SVEDPGQGLRETQY

d_call: TRBD2
v_call: TRBV14
cdr3_length: 16
j_call: TRBJ2-2
cdr3_aa: ASSPIGLAGGLTGELF

d_call: .
v_call: TRBV30
cdr3_length: 10
j_call: TRBJ1-2
cdr3_aa: AWSIGVSGYT

d_call: .
v_call: TRBV6-5
cdr3_length: 11
j_call: TRBJ2-1
cdr3_aa: ASSSRVYNEQF

d_call: TRBD1
v_call: TRBV5-6
cdr3_length: 15
j_call: TRBJ2-7
cdr3_aa: ASSSTSGTGASYEQY

d_call: TRBD1
v_call: TRBV19
cdr3_length: 14
j_call: TRBJ2-7
cdr3_aa: ASSTYRDSYTYEQY

d_call: .
v_call: TRBV9
cdr3_length: 13
j_call: TRBJ1-1
cdr3_aa: ASSVAGGAGTEAF

d_call: TRBD1
v_call: TRBV2
cdr3_length: 12
j_call: TRBJ2-7
cdr3_aa: ASKGITGGGEQY

d_call: .
v_call: TRBV25-1
cdr3_length: 12
j_call: TRBJ2-7
cdr3_aa: ASSATGTWGEQY

d_call: .
v_call: TRBV7-3
cdr3_length: 13
j_call: TRBJ2-7
cdr3_aa: ASSRGPKTVYEQY

d_call: .
v_call: TRBV10-1
cdr3_length: 12
j_call: TRBJ1-1
cdr3_aa: ASSESPENTEAF

d_call: .
v_call: TRBV7-9
cdr3_length: 14
j_call: TRBJ2-5
cdr3_aa: ASSSEGGRHQETQY

d_call: TRBD2
v_call: TRBV7-3
cdr3_length: 13
j_call: TRBJ2-1
cdr3_aa: ASSLTPGLAGEQF

d_call: TRBD1
v_call: TRBV6-5
cdr3_length: 13
j_call: TRBJ1-5
cdr3_aa: ASRIQGNSNQPQH

d_call: .
v_call: TRBV6-1
cdr3_length: 9
j_call: TRBJ1-2
cdr3_aa: ASRLRGGYT

d_call: .
v_call: TRBV11-1
cdr3_length: 13
j_call: TRBJ2-7
cdr3_aa: ASSLAPGTQYEQY

d_call: .
v_call: TRBV5-8
cdr3_length: 14
j_call: TRBJ2-3
cdr3_aa: ASSSPRGVGTDTQY

d_call: TRBD1
v_call: TRBV5-1
cdr3_length: 13
j_call: TRBJ2-7
cdr3_aa: ASSHSGTGAYEQY

d_call: .
v_call: TRBV10-3
cdr3_length: 11
j_call: TRBJ1-2
cdr3_aa: AISESNRDGYT

d_call: .
v_call: TRBV18
cdr3_length: 11
j_call: TRBJ1-6
cdr3_aa: ASSPVLNSPLH

d_call: .
v_call: TRBV13
cdr3_length: 10
j_call: TRBJ1-2
cdr3_aa: ASRRELDRDT

d_call: .
v_call: TRBV5-6
cdr3_length: 11
j_call: TRBJ2-7
cdr3_aa: ASSFRGAYEQY

d_call: .
v_call: TRBV6-5
cdr3_length: 12
j_call: TRBJ2-7
cdr3_aa: ASSLAKGSYEQY

d_call: .
v_call: TRBV7-9
cdr3_length: 12
j_call: TRBJ1-1
cdr3_aa: ASSLGLTNTEAF

d_call: TRBD1
v_call: TRBV5-4
cdr3_length: 14
j_call: TRBJ2-6
cdr3_aa: ASSFGGQAGANVLT

d_call: TRBD1
v_call: TRBV18
cdr3_length: 13
j_call: TRBJ2-4
cdr3_aa: ASSQKGARENIQY

d_call: .
v_call: TRBV10-3
cdr3_length: 10
j_call: TRBJ2-3
cdr3_aa: ASSTFADTQY

d_call: .
v_call: TRBV7-8
cdr3_length: 12
j_call: TRBJ1-6
cdr3_aa: ASSPTEWNSPLH

d_call: .
v_call: TRBV7-8
cdr3_length: 15
j_call: TRBJ2-3
cdr3_aa: ASRPMEGGASTDTQY

d_call: TRBD2
v_call: TRBV7-2
cdr3_length: 14
j_call: .
cdr3_aa: ASSLAAGGRNYEQY

d_call: .
v_call: TRBV5-4
cdr3_length: 14
j_call: TRBJ2-2
cdr3_aa: ASSLDWTYNTGELF

d_call: .
v_call: TRBV9
cdr3_length: 11
j_call: TRBJ2-7
cdr3_aa: ASSSSGTYEQY

d_call: TRBD1
v_call: TRBV6-6
cdr3_length: 11
j_call: TRBJ1-6
cdr3_aa: ASRDRVNSPLH

d_call: TRBD1
v_call: TRBV10-3
cdr3_length: 13
j_call: TRBJ1-2
cdr3_aa: AISVGQGGDYGYT

d_call: TRBD1
v_call: TRBV2
cdr3_length: 16
j_call: TRBJ1-2
cdr3_aa: ASQSGRVEGARSIGYT

d_call: .
v_call: TRBV6-5
cdr3_length: 13
j_call: TRBJ1-6
cdr3_aa: ASSYEGHVNSPLH

d_call: .
v_call: TRBV5-1
cdr3_length: 12
j_call: TRBJ1-1
cdr3_aa: ASRGGEGYTEAF

d_call: TRBD2
v_call: TRBV6-4
cdr3_length: 14
j_call: TRBJ2-1
cdr3_aa: ASSVEVAGGFNEQF

d_call: TRBD1
v_call: TRBV9
cdr3_length: 13
j_call: TRBJ2-5
cdr3_aa: ASSVKTGGKETQY

d_call: .
v_call: TRBV7-2
cdr3_length: 11
j_call: TRBJ1-1
cdr3_aa: ASSLGRNTEAF

d_call: TRBD1
v_call: TRBV30
cdr3_length: 13
j_call: TRBJ1-1
cdr3_aa: AWSVRQGVNTEAF

d_call: .
v_call: TRBV6-6
cdr3_length: 12
j_call: TRBJ1-2
cdr3_aa: ASSYSGNNYGYT

d_call: TRBD1
v_call: TRBV6-6
cdr3_length: 14
j_call: TRBJ1-3
cdr3_aa: ASSSRTGATGNTIY

d_call: TRBD1
v_call: TRBV5-4
cdr3_length: 13
j_call: TRBJ2-3
cdr3_aa: ASSLQGASADTQY

d_call: TRBD1
v_call: TRBV2
cdr3_length: 17
j_call: TRBJ1-4
cdr3_aa: ASSDGPPHYGTGDGKLF

d_call: .
v_call: TRBV27
cdr3_length: 14
j_call: TRBJ2-7
cdr3_aa: ASSLSSRHAAEEQY

d_call: .
v_call: TRBV5-1
cdr3_length: 12
j_call: TRBJ1-2
cdr3_aa: ASSRAASSFGYT

d_call: .
v_call: TRBV7-9
cdr3_length: 10
j_call: TRBJ2-2
cdr3_aa: ASSSSFGELF

d_call: .
v_call: TRBV10-3
cdr3_length: 12
j_call: TRBJ2-7
cdr3_aa: AIMVKGVTYEQY